The entry that follows covers one T cell receptor beta chain sequence. This clone was observed a handful of times. The antigen it recognizes is unknown. Base-call qualities are not available, and no considerably larger clone is one nucleotide away. V and J lose 5 bases and 5 bases, and a span of 10 bases separates them. Taken from the germline V gene, the CDR1 and CDR2 loops are MGHDK and SYGVNS. The CDR3 covers 13 residues, taking in both the cysteine and the phenylalanine. Only the CDR3 portion is preserved as DNA: 39 bases, with reading frame beginning at the first base. The intended sense of this specimen's treatment or condition label: oral pan-JAK inhibitor, 5-10 mg twice daily. Lesional scalp punch biopsies and peripheral blood were collected from alopecia areata patients. After PBMCs were isolated by density centrifugation and stained for CD3, CD4 and CD8, a FACSAria was used to sort CD4+ and CD8+ T cells.

The sample belongs to a study of CD8+ T cells in alopecia areata listed by TCRdb under 2018. About the investigation overall: Treated patients were enrolled in an open-label pilot trial of oral tofacitinib, 5 to 10 mg twice daily, for moderate-to-severe alopecia areata. Scalp clonality was compared among normal scalp (n=4), patchy alopecia areata scalp (n=8), and alopecia totalis/universalis scalp (n=8). Patients stayed on tofacitinib for 6 to 18 months and then had 6 months of follow-up off drug so that delayed response and recurrence could be assessed. To study T cell clonal expansion in alopecia areata, the researchers applied high-throughput TCRbeta sequencing to both the C3H/HeJ mouse model and human patients. The RNA source kit depended on sample type: the PAXgene miRNA kit for fixed scalp, the miRNeasy kit for PBMCs, and the RNeasy kit for mouse skin. Patients on tofacitinib were biopsied at baseline and after 4 and 24 weeks of treatment, and several of the patients also had a later scalp biopsy. The SALT score, which quantifies the percentage of affected scalp surface area, was used to measure disease severity in treated patients. In humans, TCRbeta sequencing was performed on scalp tissue and on sorted CD4+ and CD8+ peripheral blood T cells from healthy controls and from patients with patchy or totalis/universalis alopecia areata. immunoSEQ multiplex PCR using 35 Vbeta forward primers and 13 Jbeta reverse primers was used to amplify TCRbeta CDR3 regions.

Overall study results and their limits: Shared TCR sequences between patients were less evident than in mice, which may be partly attributable to HLA diversity in the patient population. Higher clonality and more expanded CD8+ clones were observed in lesional scalp than in normal scalp, particularly in alopecia totalis/universalis, a finding suggestive of antigenic drive. Tofacitinib significantly decreased scalp clonality and the number of expanded CD8+ clones among the top 100 scalp clones. Because the treated cohort was small and included a single nonresponder, larger studies are needed to assess links between baseline CD8+ expansion and response. During tofacitinib treatment, many expanded lesional clones stuck around in both scalp and blood, and this persistence may partly explain why relapse happens after treatment is stopped. Scalp TCR repertoire analysis is complicated because resident alphabeta T cells in normal human skin are also sequenced, whereas mouse skin is dominated by gammadelta T cells.

Library preparation was by the immunoSEQ multiplex PCR assay. RNA was extracted from all samples and reverse transcribed into cDNA, which served as template for TCR sequencing. First-strand cDNA was synthesized with SuperScript III using a 2:1 mix of oligo-dT and random hexamers. A synthetic immune receptor repertoire was used to assess amplification bias, and residual bias was removed computationally. In the paper's pipeline: Raw reads were preprocessed to remove errors, and CDR3 was defined according to IMGT conventions as the region from the conserved cysteine to phenylalanine. Clonality was calculated as 1 minus Shannon entropy normalized by log2 of the number of productive unique TCRs. Scalp TCRbeta sequences were cross-referenced with sorted blood CD4 and CD8 repertoires so that the CD4 or CD8 identity of scalp clones could be inferred. This is the immuneACCESS table as TCRdb keeps it, with only in-frame sequences that have V and J called. A part of the clones is gone; compared with another copy, unresolved V genes explain less than half, and the rest is unexplained. The V and J calls and clone size were taken over from that table, and D and trimming were inferred from the DNA. This sample is represented by about 180,000 clones; around 51% of them were singletons. The top ten clonotypes cover around 10% of the sample.

The clonotype comes from a human donor with alopecia areata. Sequencing was performed on CD8+ T cells sorted from blood, taken at week 52, from a patient treated with tofacitinib. The V and J genes are TRBV25-1 and TRBJ2-1; TRBD1 is a weak D gene call, 6 bases matching. DNA sequence: TGTGCCAGCAGTCCAGGGGCGGACAATGAGCAGTTCTTC. Translation gives CASSPGADNEQFF.